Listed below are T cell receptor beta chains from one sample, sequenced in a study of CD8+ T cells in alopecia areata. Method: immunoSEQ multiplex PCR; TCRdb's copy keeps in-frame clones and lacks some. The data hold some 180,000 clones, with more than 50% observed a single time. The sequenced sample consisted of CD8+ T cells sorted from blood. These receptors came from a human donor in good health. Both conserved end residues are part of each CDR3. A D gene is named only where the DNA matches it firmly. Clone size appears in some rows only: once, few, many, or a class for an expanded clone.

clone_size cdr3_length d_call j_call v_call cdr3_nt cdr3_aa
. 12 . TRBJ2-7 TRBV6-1 TGTGCCAGCGGGCAATTTGGTGACGAGCAGTACTTC CASGQFGDEQYF
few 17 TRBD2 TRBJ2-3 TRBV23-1 TGCGCCAGCAGTCTCCGGCTAGCGGGGGAGTCCACAGATACGCAGTATTTT CASSLRLAGESTDTQYF
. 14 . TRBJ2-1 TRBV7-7 TGTGCCAGTTCCCCCGGAAGCTCCTACAATGAGCAGTTCTTC CASSPGSSYNEQFF
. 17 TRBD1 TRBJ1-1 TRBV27 TGTGCCAGCAGTTTTACCCCCGGGACAGGGTGGTACACTGAAGCTTTCTTT CASSFTPGTGWYTEAFF
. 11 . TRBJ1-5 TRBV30 TGTGCCTGGATCCGAGGAATGCCCCAGCATTTT CAWIRGMPQHF
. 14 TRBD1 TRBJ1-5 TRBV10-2 TGCGCCAGCAAAGCGGGGACAGATTATCAGCCCCAGCATTTT CASKAGTDYQPQHF
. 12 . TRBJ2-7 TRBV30 TGTGCCTATAACCTCGGCGCCTACGAGCAGTACTTC CAYNLGAYEQYF
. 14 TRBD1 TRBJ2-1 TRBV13 TGTGCCAGCGCCGGACAGGGGGTGGGAAATGAGCAGTTCTTC CASAGQGVGNEQFF
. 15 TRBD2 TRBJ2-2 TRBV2 TGTGCCAGCAGTTCGAGCGGGGAGCTGTCCGGGGAGCTGTTTTTT CASSSSGELSGELFF
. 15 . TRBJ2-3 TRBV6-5 TGTGCCAGCAACGACCGATCCAGGGAAGCAGATACGCAGTATTTT CASNDRSREADTQYF
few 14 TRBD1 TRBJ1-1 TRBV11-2 TGTGCCAGCGGATACAGGGGGCAAAACACTGAAGCTTTCTTT CASGYRGQNTEAFF
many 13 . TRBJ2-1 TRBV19 TGTGCCAGCGCCAGGGACATTTACAATGAGCAGTTCTTC CASARDIYNEQFF
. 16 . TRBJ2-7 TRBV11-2 TGTGCCAGCACCCAGGCGCGCGGCAGGGTAAAGGACGAGCAGTACTTC CASTQARGRVKDEQYF
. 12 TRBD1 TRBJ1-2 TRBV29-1 TGCAGCGCGGCAGGGGGCGACTATGGCTACACCTTC CSAAGGDYGYTF
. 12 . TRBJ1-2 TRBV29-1 TGCAGCGTTGAAGATCTTCCGCCAGGGCGAACCTTC CSVEDLPPGRTF
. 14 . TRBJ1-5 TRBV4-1 TGCGCCAGCAGCTCACGCATCGAGGATCAGCCCCAGCATTTT CASSSRIEDQPQHF
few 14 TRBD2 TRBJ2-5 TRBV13 TGTGCCAGCAGCCCGGGGGGGCCGAAGGAGACCCAGTACTTC CASSPGGPKETQYF
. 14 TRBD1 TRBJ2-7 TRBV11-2 TGTGCCAGCAGCTTAGGACAGGGTTTCTACGAGCAGTACTTC CASSLGQGFYEQYF
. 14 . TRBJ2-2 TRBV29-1 TGCAGCGTTGAGGGGGGGACAGTGGCTGGGGAGCTGTTTTTT CSVEGGTVAGELFF
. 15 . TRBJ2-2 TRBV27 TGTGCCAGCAGTTTATCGATTCAGTCGGCGGGGGAGCTGTTTTTT CASSLSIQSAGELFF
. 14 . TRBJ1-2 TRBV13 TGTGCCAGCAGCCAGGGGAGAGGGAACTATGGCTACACCTTC CASSQGRGNYGYTF
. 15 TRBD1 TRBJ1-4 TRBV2 TGTGCCAGCAGTGAAAAACAGGGGAGGAATGAAAAACTGTTTTTT CASSEKQGRNEKLFF
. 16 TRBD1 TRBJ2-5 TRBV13 TGTGCCAGCAGCCCGAGGACAGGGCCCATACAAGAGACCCAGTACTTC CASSPRTGPIQETQYF
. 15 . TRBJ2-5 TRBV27 TGTGCCAGCAGTTCATTGACGTACAGGGAAGAGACCCAGTACTTC CASSSLTYREETQYF
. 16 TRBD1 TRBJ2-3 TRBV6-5 TGTGCCAGCAGTTATTCGGGTGGGGACAGAACAGATACGCAGTATTTT CASSYSGGDRTDTQYF
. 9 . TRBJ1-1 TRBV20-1 TGCAGTGCTGGGGTTGAAGCTTTCTTT CSAGVEAFF
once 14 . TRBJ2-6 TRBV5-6 TGTGCCAGCAGCTTGGGGTCTGGGGCCAACGTCCTGACTTTC CASSLGSGANVLTF
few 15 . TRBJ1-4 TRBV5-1 TGCGCCAGCAGCTTGGAGCACCTGAGGACTGAAAAACTGTTTTTT CASSLEHLRTEKLFF
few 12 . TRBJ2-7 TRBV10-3 TGTGCCATCAGGTCCAGTTGGGGCGAGCAGTACTTC CAIRSSWGEQYF
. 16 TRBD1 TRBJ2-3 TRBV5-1 TGCGCCAGCAGCTGGACCGGGACAGGGGGTTTGGATACGCAGTATTTT CASSWTGTGGLDTQYF
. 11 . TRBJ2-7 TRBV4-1 TGCGCCAGCAGCCTTGGGCCGGAGCAGTACTTC CASSLGPEQYF
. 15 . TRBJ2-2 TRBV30 TGTGCCTGGAGTTGGGGGCCCCCGAGGATTGGGGAGCTGTTTTTT CAWSWGPPRIGELFF
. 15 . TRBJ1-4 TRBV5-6 TGTGCCAGCAGCTTCCAGGGCGGAATTCCAGAAAAACTGTTTTTT CASSFQGGIPEKLFF
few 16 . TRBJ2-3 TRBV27 TGTGCCAGCAGTTGGTACCCGGGGAAGGGCCCAGATACGCAGTATTTT CASSWYPGKGPDTQYF
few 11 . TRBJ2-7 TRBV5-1 TGCGCCAGCAGCTTTTTATACGAGCAGTACTTC CASSFLYEQYF
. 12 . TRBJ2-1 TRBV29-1 TGCAGCGTTGCGCAGGGGTTGGATGAGCAGTTCTTC CSVAQGLDEQFF
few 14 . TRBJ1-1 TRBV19 TGTGCCAGTAGTATAGGTCAGGGGTACACTGAAGCTTTCTTT CASSIGQGYTEAFF
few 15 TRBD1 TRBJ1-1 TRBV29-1 TGCAGCGTTGTCATCCCGACAGGGGTGCGGACTGAAGCTTTCTTT CSVVIPTGVRTEAFF
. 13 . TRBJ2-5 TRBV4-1 TGCGCCAGCAGCCAAGACCTAGTGGAGACCCAGTACTTC CASSQDLVETQYF
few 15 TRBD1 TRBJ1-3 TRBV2 TGTGCCAGCAGTGCCGGGACAGGGTCTGGAAACACCATATATTTT CASSAGTGSGNTIYF
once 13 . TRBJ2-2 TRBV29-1 TGCAGCGTTACCAGAACGAACACCGGGGAGCTGTTTTTT CSVTRTNTGELFF
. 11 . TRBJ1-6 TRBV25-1 TGTGCCAGCGGGGTAAGGGGGCCCCTCCACTTT CASGVRGPLHF
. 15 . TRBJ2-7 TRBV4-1 TGCGCCAGCAGCCATCCTGGCGGAGCATACTACGAGCAGTACTTC CASSHPGGAYYEQYF
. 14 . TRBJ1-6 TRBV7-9 TGTGCCAGCAGCTTTGGAGGACCCAATTCACCCCTCCACTTT CASSFGGPNSPLHF
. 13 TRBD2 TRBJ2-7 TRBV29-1 TGCAGCGCCACAAGGGCGGGGGCCTACGAGCAGTACTTC CSATRAGAYEQYF
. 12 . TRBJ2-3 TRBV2 TGTGCCAGCACGGAGAGCACAGATACGCAGTATTTT CASTESTDTQYF
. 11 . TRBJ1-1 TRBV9 TGTGCCAGCAGCCCGGGGGCTGAAGCTTTCTTT CASSPGAEAFF
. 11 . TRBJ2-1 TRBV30 TGTGCCTGGACCGGAGGGAATGAGCAGTTCTTC CAWTGGNEQFF
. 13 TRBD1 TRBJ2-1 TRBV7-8 TGTGCCAGCAGCGAGGGGGCCCACAATGAGCAGTTCTTC CASSEGAHNEQFF
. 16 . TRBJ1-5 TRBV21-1 TGTGCCAGCACAAACCAGGGGGGTGAGGGCAATCAGCCCCAGCATTTT CASTNQGGEGNQPQHF
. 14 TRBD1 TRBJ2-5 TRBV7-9 TGTGCCAGCAGTCCCCGGGACAGGGAAGAGACCCAGTACTTC CASSPRDREETQYF
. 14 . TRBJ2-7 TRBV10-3 TGTGCCATCAGTGACAGGCAACGGGTCTACGAGCAGTACTTC CAISDRQRVYEQYF
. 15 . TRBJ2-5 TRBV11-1 TGTGCCAGCAGCCCCGCATTGAGGGAGCAAGAGACCCAGTACTTC CASSPALREQETQYF
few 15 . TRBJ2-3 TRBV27 TGTGCCAGCAGTTTATCACCAGAACGCACAGATACGCAGTATTTT CASSLSPERTDTQYF